The 20 T cell receptor beta chains below all came from one sample that was sequenced in a study of cytomegalovirus exposure and HLA in healthy donors. The PCR used 60 Vbeta and 13 Jbeta primers. TCRdb keeps only in-frame clones here, not all; method: immunoSEQ multiplex PCR. The sample consists of about 52,000 clones, around three fifths of them appearing once. The sample comprised PBMCs. The receptors shown here come from a human donor in good health.

This clone was detected only once. The CDR3 region is CASSPQGTSGGADTQYF. For the CDR3, the DNA is TGTGCCAGCAGCCCCCAAGGGACTAGCGGGGGGGCAGATACGCAGTATTTT. The gene calls are TRBV7-3 and TRBJ2-3, with 16 bases aligning to TRBD2. The V segment lost 5 bases and the J segment 4 bases; nucleotides outside the gene matches: 6. Germline CDR1 reads SGHTA; CDR2 reads FQGTGA. This CDR3 spans 17 amino acids.

The rearrangement links TRBV18 to TRBJ2-7; 8 bases are a match to TRBD1. Trimming cost V 3 bases and J 7 bases; bases outside gene matches: 8. Germline-derived CDR1 and CDR2 are KGHSH and LQKENI. CDR3 length equals 14 residues. The CDR3 reads CASSPGQVKEEQYF. The CDR3 DNA follows: TGTGCCAGCTCACCGGGACAGGTAAAGGAAGAGCAGTACTTC.

This clone was observed a handful of times. The chain employs TRBV6-4 and TRBJ1-1; D not resolved. V lost 1 base and J 0 bases, leaving 6 bases between the germline ends. Germline V CDR1 and CDR2: MRHNA, SNTAGT. The CDR3 covers 14 residues. The CDR3 region is CASSDYSMNTEAFF. The DNA for the CDR3 is TGTGCCAGCAGTGACTACAGCATGAACACTGAAGCTTTCTTT.

A remark on this clone: A read error may produce the germline difference seen at one junction end. J is TRBJ1-2 and V is TRBV7-9; D is perhaps TRBD1 (6 bases). The germline V gene has CDR1 SEHNR and CDR2 FQNEAQ (reference sequence). The CDR3 sequence is 14 residues long. Written as DNA, the CDR3 is TGTTCCAGCAGCTTAGCAGGGGATAACTATGGCTACACCTTC. Its translation is CSSSLAGDNYGYTF. The variable domain in full, completed from reference TRBV7-9 and TRBJ1-2, reads DTGVSQNPRHKITKRGQNVTFRCDPISEHNRLYWYRQTLGQGPEFLTYFQNEAQLEKSRLLSDRFSAERPKGSFSTLEIQRTEQGDSAMYLCSSSLAGDNYGYTFGSGTRLTVV.

The genes are TRBV19 and TRBJ1-1; maybe TRBD1 (5 bases). The ends were cut back, 8 bases at V and 4 bases at J, with 11 bases in the middle. Germline CDR1 reads LNHDA; CDR2 reads SQIVND (reference sequence). The CDR3 is made up of 12 amino acids. CDR3 sequence (DNA): TGTGCCAGTGTGGGGGGGTTCACTGAAGCTTTCTTT. Protein: CASVGGFTEAFF.

The J gene is TRBJ2-7, the V gene TRBV6-5; 10 bases fit TRBD1. Looked up from germline, CDR1 is MNHEY and CDR2 is SVGAGI. The V and J ends lost 0 bases and 2 bases, in that order; junction bases with no gene match: 4. The CDR3 runs to 16 residues. This chain's CDR3 is CASSYSWDRGAYEQYF. CDR3 nucleotides: TGTGCCAGCAGTTACTCCTGGGACAGGGGAGCCTACGAGCAGTACTTC.

V gene TRBV18 combines with J gene TRBJ1-1, with TRBD1 matching over 7 bases. Germline V lookup: CDR1 KGHSH, CDR2 LQKENI. The trim removed 4 bases at V and 1 base at J, leaving 6 bases unmatched. CDR3 length: 15 amino acids. In DNA, the CDR3 is TGTGCCAGCTCACTGTCCCGGGACAGGAACACTGAAGCTTTCTTT. It codes for CASSLSRDRNTEAFF.

CDR3 sequence (DNA): TGTGCCAGCTCACCACGGTCCGGGGACAATGAGCAGTTCTTC. Protein sequence: CASSPRSGDNEQFF. The chain is built from TRBV18 and TRBJ2-1; TRBD2 is a possible D gene (5 bases). Trimming took 1 base from V and 5 from J, leaving 9 bases between them. The CDR3 is 14 amino acids. From germline, CDR1 is KGHSH and CDR2 LQKENI.

The chain has TRBV7-8 and TRBJ1-5; tentative D call: TRBD1 (6 bases). CDR3 length equals 15 residues. Per the germline V gene, CDR1 is SGHVS and CDR2 is FQNEAQ. V lost 1 base to trimming and J lost 4 bases, with 11 bases between them. CDR3 in DNA: TGTGCCAGCAGCTTAGGTCAGGGGCGGAATCAGCCCCAGCATTTT. Encoded protein: CASSLGQGRNQPQHF.

J is TRBJ2-5 and V is TRBV5-1, with 13 bases identical to TRBD2. Losses at the gene ends were 5 bases for V and 5 bases for J; bases not matched to a gene: 9. Germline V gene lookup returns CDR1 SGHRS and CDR2 YFSETQ. This CDR3 region has 16 residues. For the CDR3, the DNA is TGCGCCAGCAGTCCAACTAGCGGGGGGGCGTCGGAGACCCAGTACTTC. Encoded protein: CASSPTSGGASETQYF. The full variable domain, with the rest looked up from reference TRBV5-1 and TRBJ2-5, is KAGVTQTPRYLIKTRGQQVTLSCSPISGHRSVSWYQQTPGQGLQFLFEYFSETQRNKGNFPGRFSGRQFSNSRSEMNVSTLELGDSALYLCASSPTSGGASETQYFGPGTRLLVL.

CDR3 loop: CASSLMTSGGLSTDTQYF. The CDR3, as DNA: TGTGCCAGCAGCTTAATGACTAGCGGGGGGCTGAGCACAGATACGCAGTATTTT. The chain joins TRBV7-3 to TRBJ2-3, with 13 bases fitting TRBD2. Germline CDR1 is SGHTA and CDR2 is FQGTGA. The V and J ends lost 1 base and 0 bases, in that order; junction bases with no gene match: 4. The CDR3 runs to 18 residues.

V gene TRBV5-8 combines with J gene TRBJ2-5, with D tentatively TRBD1 (6 bases). Germline assignment: CDR1 SGHTS and CDR2 YDEGEE. The CDR3 runs 18 residues. V gave up 5 bases and J gave up 4 bases, with 27 bases separating them. DNA of the CDR3: TGTGCCAGCAGTCAGGGGAAGTTCTCGGGGCGGACGCGAGAGACCCAGTACTTC. It is translated as CASSQGKFSGRTRETQYF.

This chain uses TRBV19 with TRBJ1-4; the match to TRBD1 covers 7 bases. With V trimmed by 6 bases and J by 8 bases, 12 bases remained unmatched. The CDR3 spans 15 residues. CDR1 and CDR2 (germline): LNHDA, SQIVND (reference sequence). The CDR3 loop reads CASRLEWTGQEKLFF. The CDR3 bases are TGTGCCAGTAGGCTCGAATGGACAGGTCAAGAAAAACTGTTTTTT. Using reference TRBV19 and TRBJ1-4 for the parts outside the CDR3, the full variable domain is DGGITQSPKYLFRKEGQNVTLSCEQNLNHDAMYWYRQDPGQGLRLIYYSQIVNDFQKGDIAEGYSVSREKKESFPLTVTSAQKNPTAFYLCASRLEWTGQEKLFFGSGTQLSVL.

In the case of this clone: The junction shows a germline mismatch at one end, possibly a read error. The chain uses TRBV30 and TRBJ1-2; TRBD1 aligns across 8 bases. The CDR3 has 13 residues. CDR1 is GTSNPN and CDR2 is SVGIG in the germline V gene (reference sequence). The CDR3 DNA reads as TGTGCCTGGAGTGCTCAGGGGGCTTGGGGCTACCCCTTC. This gives the protein CAWSAQGAWGYPF.

This clone has just a few counts. The chain couples TRBV5-6 to TRBJ2-2; TRBD1 is a possible D gene (7 bases). The CDR3 length is 18 residues. The ends were cut back, 2 bases at V and 2 bases at J, with 19 bases in the middle. CDR1 is SGHDT, CDR2 YYEEEE, per germline. In DNA, the CDR3 is TGTGCCAGCAGCTTCGCGGAGGGGGCTGATCTCAACACCGGGGAGCTGTTTTTT. Translation gives CASSFAEGADLNTGELFF.

The CDR3 is CASSLLGTDTQYF. CDR3 nucleotide sequence: TGTGCCAGCAGCCTCCTTGGCACAGATACGCAGTATTTT. The rearrangement uses TRBV7-2 and TRBJ2-3; D remains ambiguous. The CDR3 contains 13 residues. Germline V gene lookup returns CDR1 SGHTA and CDR2 FQGNSA. Between the trimmed V and J ends, which lost 5 bases and 1 base, there was a span of 7 bases.

The rearrangement joins TRBV13 to TRBJ2-5, with TRBD1 matching over 7 bases. Unmatched junction bases numbered 7, after V lost 1 base and J lost 5 bases. From germline, CDR1 is PRHDT and CDR2 FYEKMQ (reference sequence). CDR3 length: 15 residues. In DNA, the CDR3 is TGTGCCAGCAGCTTAGCAGGGGGACCTAGGGAGACCCAGTACTTC. Amino acids: CASSLAGGPRETQYF.

This clone was seen more than once but under ten times. The V and J genes are TRBV6-5 and TRBJ2-7; 15 bases map to TRBD2. The CDR3 length is 15 residues. The germline V gene has CDR1 MNHEY and CDR2 SVGAGI. The junction had 5 bases not matched to a gene; V was cut back by 6 bases and J by 5 bases. CDR3 protein: CASRGLAGGLNEQYF. In DNA form, the CDR3 reads TGTGCCAGCAGGGGACTAGCGGGGGGATTAAACGAGCAGTACTTC.

The chain employs TRBV30 and TRBJ2-7, with TRBD2 matching over 8 bases. The V and J ends lost 2 bases and 5 bases, in that order; junction bases with no gene match: 5. Germline CDR1 reads GTSNPN; CDR2 reads SVGIG (reference sequence). The CDR3 length is 13 residues. CDR3 amino acids: CAWSSGGLHEQYF. CDR3 coding DNA: TGTGCCTGGAGTAGCGGGGGTCTCCACGAGCAGTACTTC.

The J gene is TRBJ1-2, the V gene TRBV5-1; D not certain. V was shortened by 5 bases and J by 4 bases, with 15 bases between the two germline ends. Germline V gene lookup returns CDR1 SGHRS and CDR2 YFSETQ. The CDR3 extends over 14 amino acids. The CDR3 DNA is TGCGCCAGCAGTCAGGCCTGGGGAGGCTATGGCTACACCTTC. Translating it yields CASSQAWGGYGYTF.